This T cell receptor beta chain was sequenced for a study of blood T cell repertoires in COVID-19 (dated by TCRdb to about 2020). Looking at the study overall: The collaborator samples originated in the United States, Italy and Spain and spanned the acute and convalescent phases of COVID-19. The prospective study material was composed of cDNA or gDNA derived from T cells, B-cell-depleted T cells, or PBMCs. Deeply sampled blood TCRbeta repertoires from subjects exposed to, actively infected with, or recovered from COVID-19 were included in the dataset. The repertoires were released in a freely available public database intended as a resource for research on the immune response to SARS-CoV-2. Samples came from the ongoing ImmuneRACE study (first 160 participants) plus 1,254 subjects from 6 global collaborators. A de-identified subject ID, COVID-19 status, age in years and sex were almost always included in the sample metadata. Where HLA class I and class II types were available, the types were taken from metadata supplied by the sample provider, not from assay-based typing. What the study reported, not specific to this receptor: The amount of clinical and demographic metadata varied by source and participant and was provided uncurated.

Participants in the prospective study were enrolled through a virtual design, were aged 18 to 89 years, and lived in about two dozen United States geographic areas. In the prospective study, cohorts were assigned on the basis of participant-reported clinical history obtained from a screening survey and a study questionnaire. Mobile phlebotomists in the prospective study collected whole blood, serum and a nasopharyngeal or oropharyngeal swab from every participant. Participants in the prospective study had the option to provide additional blood draws and questionnaires over an approximately 2-month period. Prospective study blood samples were shipped either frozen or at room temperature before DNA extraction. TCRbeta CDR3 regions were amplified from genomic DNA by means of the immunoSEQ Assay, a bias-controlled multiplex PCR. The original pipeline was this. Nucleated cell counts per sample were estimated from amplification of reference gene primers within the assay. To quantify the absolute abundance of each unique TCRbeta CDR3 rearrangement, sequence reads were collapsed and filtered. For each sample, productive Simpson clonality was calculated as the square root of Simpson's diversity index across productive rearrangements. TCRdb took this table from immuneACCESS and kept in-frame rearrangements with V and J called. Such tables lack part of the clones; where checked against another copy, unresolved V genes explain under half of the gap, and the rest is unexplained. V and J calls plus clone size are reproduced from that table; the DNA served to infer D and trimming. The sample includes 210,000 or so clones, with 70% to 90% observed a single time. The top ten clones comprise under 4.5% of the sample.

With respect to this clone: Its antigen specificity is not known. No per-base quality is available; no much larger clone lies one base away.

Taken from cysteine to phenylalanine, the CDR3 has 14 residues. Just the 42-base CDR3 DNA is kept, in frame starting at base 1. V gives up 2 bases and J gives up 8 bases, and the segment between their germline ends measures 12 bases. CDR1 and CDR2 (SGHTA, FQGNSA) derive from the germline V gene. Specimen: PBMCs or T cells enriched from blood (not recorded which). The rearrangement joined TRBV7-2 to TRBJ1-4; the D gene is possibly TRBD1, with 6 bases matching. The source is a man aged 25-45 years with acute COVID-19. The CDR3 is CASSLNRASEKLFF. Read as DNA, the sequence is TGTGCCAGCAGCTTAAACAGGGCGAGCGAAAAACTGTTTTTT.